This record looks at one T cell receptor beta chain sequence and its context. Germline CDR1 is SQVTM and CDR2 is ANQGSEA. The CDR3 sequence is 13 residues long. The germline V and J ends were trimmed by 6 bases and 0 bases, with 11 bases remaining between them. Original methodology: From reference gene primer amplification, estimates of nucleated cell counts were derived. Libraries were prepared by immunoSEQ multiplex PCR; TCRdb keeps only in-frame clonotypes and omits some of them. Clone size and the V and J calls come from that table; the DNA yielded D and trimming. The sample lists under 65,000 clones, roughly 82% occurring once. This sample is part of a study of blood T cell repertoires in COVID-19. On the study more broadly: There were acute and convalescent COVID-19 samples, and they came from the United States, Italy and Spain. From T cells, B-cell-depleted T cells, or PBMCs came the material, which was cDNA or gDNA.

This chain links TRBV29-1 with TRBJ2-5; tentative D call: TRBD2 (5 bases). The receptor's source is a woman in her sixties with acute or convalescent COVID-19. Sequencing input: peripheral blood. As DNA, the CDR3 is TGCAGCGTCGAAACGACTAACCAAGAGACCCAGTACTTC. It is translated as CSVETTNQETQYF.